The T cell receptor beta chain described here comes from a study of blood T cell repertoires in COVID-19. Using immunoSEQ multiplex PCR, the repertoire was profiled, and TCRdb retains in-frame clones only, with some absent. The data contain approximately 88,000 clones, approximately 86% of them singletons. The specimen was peripheral blood. This receptor was taken from a male donor with acute or convalescent COVID-19.

CDR3 coding DNA: TGCAGCGTGCGTTCTAGCGGGAACACCGGGGAGCTGTTTTTT. Translated: CSVRSSGNTGELFF. The chain recombines TRBV29-1 with TRBJ2-2, with TRBD2 matching over 7 bases. Germline-derived CDR1 and CDR2 are SQVTM and ANQGSEA. The trim removed 6 bases at V and 1 base at J, leaving 5 bases unmatched. This CDR3 region has 14 residues.